This T cell receptor beta chain derives from a study of shared clonotypes between healthy human individuals. Study findings and constraints: Generally, estimated richness proved larger in naive subsets than it did in memory subsets.

Concerning this clone: Its antigen remains unidentified.

V gave up 8 bases and J gave up 5 bases, with 16 bases separating them. Germline V gene sequence: CDR1 MNHNS, CDR2 SASEGT. The CDR3 has 14 residues. The authors divided CD4+ cells into CD45RA+ naive and CD45RA-negative memory subsets. Clones were read by immunoSEQ multiplex PCR, and TCRdb kept only the in-frame ones, dropping some. The sample lists 2,500,000 or so clones, about nine tenths occurring once. This sequence was found in a man aged 18 to 30 in good health. Some clones in this sample may be carry-over from other donors' samples. The chain recombines TRBV6-1 with TRBJ1-5; a possible D gene is TRBD1 (6 bases). The sequencing input was naive CD4+ T cells from PBMCs. Sample subset: CD45RA+ positively selected. DNA for the CDR3: TGTGCCAGCGCGGGGAGGGGGAACGATCAGCCCCAGCATTTT. Amino acid sequence: CASAGRGNDQPQHF.